The rows below give T cell receptor beta chains drawn from one sample of a study of molecular identifiers for immune sequencing clone quantification. Via MiXCR, TCRdb re-called the PCR reads, giving one row per CDR3 protein. The sample has 20,000 to 30,000 distinct CDR3 sequences; 17% are singletons. The sample comprised naive CD8+ T cells from blood, with Jurkat cell RNA spiked in. All receptors derive from a human donor in good health. Some libraries in this study had Jurkat cell RNA spiked in. CDR3s include the opening cysteine and the closing phenylalanine or tryptophan. D genes are given only for firm matches. Size tells how often a clone was seen (once, few, many) or the class of an expanded clone, and some rows leave it out.

len | abundance | j_gene | d_gene | v_gene | CDR3aa | CDR3nt
13 | many | TRBJ2-7 | TRBD1 | TRBV7-2 | CASSMGQGAEQYF | TGTGCCAGCAGCATGGGACAGGGGGCCGAGCAGTACTTC
13 | many | TRBJ2-7 | NA | TRBV29-1 | CSARGQSSYEQYF | TGCAGCGCCAGGGGCCAAAGCTCCTACGAGCAGTACTTC
14 | many | TRBJ2-1 | NA | TRBV28 | CASSPRIPYNEQFF | TGTGCCAGCAGCCCAAGGATCCCCTACAATGAGCAGTTCTTC
17 | NA | TRBJ1-1 | TRBD1 | TRBV6-2/TRBV6-3 | CASSYPSNDRGSTEAFF | TGTGCCAGCAGTTACCCCTCAAATGACAGGGGTAGCACTGAAGCTTTCTTT
15 | many | TRBJ2-7 | TRBD2 | TRBV7-3 | CASSLEAGGFYEQYF | TGTGCCAGCAGCTTAGAGGCGGGAGGGTTCTACGAGCAGTACTTC
15 | many | TRBJ2-3 | NA | TRBV11-2 | CASSSTGPPRNTQYF | TGTGCCAGCAGCTCAACCGGACCCCCCCGGAATACGCAGTATTTT
14 | NA | TRBJ2-3 | NA | TRBV4-1 | CASSQAGGTDTQYF | TGCGCCAGCAGCCAAGCTGGGGGCACAGATACGCAGTATTTT
15 | many | TRBJ2-7 | TRBD2 | TRBV7-2 | CASSLVAGSSYEQYF | TGTGCCAGCAGCTTAGTAGCGGGGAGCTCCTACGAGCAGTACTTC
15 | once | TRBJ2-4 | NA | TRBV29-1 | CSVLLFDVGRNIQYF | TGCAGCGTACTGCTCTTTGATGTAGGCAGAAACATTCAGTACTTC
15 | few | TRBJ2-3 | TRBD1 | TRBV19 | CASSMGQRSTDTQYF | TGTGCCAGTAGTATGGGACAGCGTAGCACAGATACGCAGTATTTT
17 | many | TRBJ2-3 | TRBD2 | TRBV4-3 | CASSQALAGGAHDTQYF | TGCGCCAGCAGCCAAGCTTTAGCGGGGGGAGCTCACGATACGCAGTATTTT
14 | many | TRBJ2-2 | NA | TRBV20-1 | CSAQHGAFAGELFF | TGCAGTGCACAGCATGGGGCTTTCGCCGGGGAGCTGTTTTTT
12 | many | TRBJ2-3 | NA | TRBV2 | CAKAEGTDTQYF | TGTGCCAAAGCGGAGGGCACAGATACGCAGTATTTT
13 | many | TRBJ2-7 | TRBD1 | TRBV7-9 | CASTLQGIHEQYF | TGTGCCAGCACCCTACAGGGGATCCACGAGCAGTACTTC
14 | many | TRBJ1-1 | NA | TRBV2 | CASSIFQGNTEAFF | TGTGCCAGCAGTATATTCCAGGGGAACACTGAAGCTTTCTTT
13 | many | TRBJ2-7 | NA | TRBV5-1 | CASSLSAGLEQYF | TGCGCCAGCAGCTTGTCGGCGGGCCTCGAGCAGTACTTC
13 | many | TRBJ2-7 | NA | TRBV28 | CASSFSGIREQYF | TGTGCCAGCAGTTTTTCAGGGATTCGCGAGCAGTACTTC
16 | few | TRBJ2-7 | NA | TRBV7-9 | CASSLADWRDSYEQYF | TGTGCCAGCAGCTTAGCCGACTGGCGGGACTCCTACGAGCAGTACTTC
13 | medium-sized | TRBJ1-1 | TRBD1 | TRBV30 | CAWSIGQGAEAFF | TGTGCCTGGAGCATCGGACAGGGCGCTGAAGCTTTCTTT
11 | many | TRBJ1-2 | NA | TRBV5-4 | CASSIGSGYTF | TGTGCCAGCAGTATAGGGAGCGGCTACACCTTC
14 | many | TRBJ1-5 | NA | TRBV28 | CASNHGTDNQPQHF | TGTGCCAGCAACCACGGGACCGATAATCAGCCCCAGCATTTT
13 | NA | TRBJ2-1 | NA | TRBV19 | CASSMGPTYEQFF | TGTGCCAGTAGTATGGGACCAACCTACGAGCAGTTCTTC
15 | many | TRBJ2-3 | TRBD2 | TRBV11-1 | CASSLIRGTIDTQYF | TGTGCCAGCAGCTTGATCCGGGGGACTATAGATACGCAGTATTTT
12 | many | TRBJ2-5 | TRBD1 | TRBV28 | CASSGQGQTQYF | TGTGCCAGCAGTGGACAGGGGCAGACCCAGTACTTC
12 | many | TRBJ2-2 | NA | TRBV7-9 | CASRYSTGELFF | TGTGCCAGCAGATACTCTACCGGGGAGCTGTTTTTT
17 | many | TRBJ2-7 | TRBD2 | TRBV28 | CASSLAHTSGSYYEQYF | TGTGCCAGCAGTTTAGCCCACACTAGCGGGAGTTACTACGAGCAGTACTTC
12 | many | TRBJ2-3 | NA | TRBV12-3/TRBV12-4 | CASTPNTDTQYF | TGTGCCAGCACCCCCAACACAGATACGCAGTATTTT
17 | many | TRBJ1-3 | NA | TRBV4-3 | CASSQSDNPVSGNTIYF | TGCGCCAGCAGCCAATCCGACAATCCCGTCTCTGGAAACACCATATATTTT
14 | NA | TRBJ2-1 | NA | TRBV25-1 | CASSERGSYNEQFF | TGTGCCAGCAGTGAGAGGGGATCCTACAATGAGCAGTTCTTC